This is a list of T cell receptor beta chains from one sample in a study of T cell repertoires in cytomegalovirus infection. For these receptors, no antigen is known. TCRdb fed the reads into MiXCR, producing one record per CDR3 protein. The sample carries about 180,000 distinct CDR3 sequences, roughly 21% recorded once. This specimen consisted of CD8+ T cells from cultured PBMCs, obtained from culture after CMV antigen stimulation. Receptor source: a human donor in good health (CMV status not recorded). Some clones in this sample may be carry-over from other donors' samples. The CDR3 runs from the conserved cysteine through the conserved F or W. The order of the fields is V gene, CDR3 length, J gene, CDR3 protein.

>TRBV15|17|TRBJ1-1
CATSRDRAVRGNTEAFF
>TRBV19|13|TRBJ1-1
CAIGVVMNTEAFF
>TRBV7-8|13|TRBJ1-1
CASSTGDITEAFF
>TRBV6-5|14|TRBJ1-2
CASSYGGGNYGYTF
>TRBV7-2|18|TRBJ2-2
CASSLGPRRTPNTGELFF
>TRBV7-9|16|TRBJ2-3
CASSSWTSGSTDTQYF
>TRBV7-8|14|TRBJ1-1
CASSYFRDGTEAFF
>TRBV7-9|12|TRBJ1-2
CASSLAGPGYTF
>TRBV4-1|15|TRBJ2-3
CASSQVTSGGDTQYF
>TRBV4-1|15|TRBJ2-7
CASSRALQGLGEQYF
>TRBV7-3|15|TRBJ2-1
CASSQLAGVYNEQFF
>TRBV7-3|15|TRBJ2-2
CASSRVAGGSGELFF
>TRBV7-8|13|TRBJ2-7
CASSLSSNYEQYF
>TRBV12-3/TRBV12-4|15|TRBJ2-3
CASSPRTSGTDTQYF
>TRBV28|15|TRBJ2-7
CASSPFGTGHYEQYF
>TRBV20-1|14|TRBJ1-1
CSAREGSMNTEAFF
>TRBV7-6|16|TRBJ2-3
CASSSRTGGGPDTQYF
>TRBV7-8|14|TRBJ1-6
CASSPGGGNSPLHF
>TRBV7-2|12|TRBJ1-6
CASSLEGSPLHF
>TRBV7-2|16|TRBJ1-1
CASSWDRGYRDTEAFF
>TRBV27|15|TRBJ1-5
CASSFALGGNQPQHF
>TRBV7-2|13|TRBJ1-1
CASSYTVNTEAFF
>TRBV11-2|13|TRBJ2-7
CASTAEASYEQYF
>TRBV12-3/TRBV12-4|16|TRBJ2-1
CASSLYAGISYNEQFF
>TRBV6-2/TRBV6-3|14|TRBJ2-1
CASSPRDGWDEQFF
>TRBV11-3|14|TRBJ2-7
CASSLTPGATEQYF
>TRBV27|12|TRBJ2-7
CASRRGSYEQYF
>TRBV6-1|16|TRBJ1-6
CASSEARTGHNSPLHF
>TRBV12-3/TRBV12-4|14|TRBJ2-1
CASSLAGESNEQFF
>TRBV7-2|14|TRBJ2-3
CASSFGGGTDTQYF
>TRBV12-3/TRBV12-4|14|TRBJ1-5
CASSPGTGGQPQHF
>TRBV6-2/TRBV6-3|16|TRBJ2-7
CASSYFKDRGRSEQYF
>TRBV12-3/TRBV12-4|19|TRBJ2-5
CASSPGQSFGWEYQETQYF
>TRBV7-2|16|TRBJ1-3
CASSTGGQSSGNTIYF
>TRBV11-2|12|TRBJ2-7
CASSLDQDEQYF
>TRBV6-1|13|TRBJ1-1
CASSEAYNTEAFF
>TRBV7-8|15|TRBJ1-5
CASSLSTGLNQPQHF
>TRBV6-2/TRBV6-3|16|TRBJ1-5
CASSWIREGGNQPQHF
>TRBV5-6|16|TRBJ2-5
CASSLWLAGYQETQYF
>TRBV30|15|TRBJ1-2
CAWCGLGQDSDGYTF
>TRBV28|14|TRBJ1-5
CASSLARLNQPQHF
>TRBV6-5|13|TRBJ1-1
CASSIGSGTEAFF
>TRBV12-5|15|TRBJ1-5
CASGPDGFGNQPQHF
>TRBV10-2|14|TRBJ1-5
CASTKGGRNQPQHF
>TRBV7-2|16|TRBJ2-3
CASSYGTLGGRDTQYF
>TRBV28|17|TRBJ1-2
CASSFFPDRPYGDGYTF
>TRBV24-1|19|TRBJ2-3
CATSDARDIDFSSTDTQYF
>TRBV7-2|15|TRBJ2-1
CASSRWTGGDNEQFF
>TRBV12-3/TRBV12-4|14|TRBJ1-2
CASRVKTALRGYTF
>TRBV20-1|15|TRBJ2-2
CSAPIGGSNTGELFF
>TRBV7-2|13|TRBJ2-1
CASSLSTNNEQFF
>TRBV5-4|16|TRBJ2-3
CASSYEDRPSTDTQYF
>TRBV6-2/TRBV6-3|13|TRBJ1-1
CASSYPRIPEAFF